The present entry profiles one TCR beta chain with its context. This CDR3 region has 14 residues. Trimming removed 2 bases at V and 6 bases at J, with 11 bases between. CDR1 is SGHRS, CDR2 YFSETQ, per germline. This table comes from immunoSEQ multiplex PCR, and its TCRdb copy is limited to in-frame clones, with some not included. The repertoire holds about 100,000 clones, with about 91% as singletons. The sample is drawn from a study of control samples from healthy donors and cancer patients. The J gene is TRBJ1-4, the V gene TRBV5-1; D unclear. Specimen: blood. The clonotype originates from a young man in good health. As DNA, the CDR3 is TGCGCCAGCAGCTTTTACGGAGCGGATGAAAAACTGTTTTTT. Protein sequence: CASSFYGADEKLFF. The variable domain in full, completed from reference TRBV5-1 and TRBJ1-4, reads KAGVTQTPRYLIKTRGQQVTLSCSPISGHRSVSWYQQTPGQGLQFLFEYFSETQRNKGNFPGRFSGRQFSNSRSEMNVSTLELGDSALYLCASSFYGADEKLFFGSGTQLSVL.